One sample yielded the 12 T cell receptor beta chains listed below, sequenced in a study of Ad26.COV2.S vaccination and SARS-CoV-2 variants. The assay was immunoSEQ multiplex PCR, and TCRdb's table has in-frame clones only and misses some. The repertoire holds more than 300,000 clones, with approximately 90% as singletons. Treatment specified: around 19 received Ad26.COV2.S at low or high dose, single or two shots; about 5 received placebo; per-sample allocation not given. Day 63 after the first vaccine or placebo injection was the time point for sampling. The source was peripheral blood, collected in a trial of Ad26.COV2.S vaccine versus placebo. These receptors were obtained from a person aged 18-65 years who received the Ad26.COV2.S COVID-19 vaccine or a placebo.

This sequence joins TRBV7-9 and TRBJ1-1; D is perhaps TRBD1 (6 bases). CDR1 SEHNR and CDR2 FQNEAQ come from the germline V gene (reference sequence). This CDR3 spans 16 amino acids. V lost 1 base and J 6 bases, leaving 18 bases between the germline ends. The CDR3 spells CASSLESGGALAEAFF. CDR3 nucleotide sequence: TGTGCCAGCAGCTTAGAATCGGGGGGCGCGCTGGCTGAAGCTTTCTTT.

This clone was observed a handful of times. The V gene is TRBV4-1, the J gene TRBJ1-3; unclear D gene. The CDR3 covers 16 residues. CDR1 is MGHRA, CDR2 YSYEKL, per germline. The V and J ends lost 3 bases and 0 bases respectively, with 12 bases between them. CDR3 region: CASSHDVGSSGNTIYF. The CDR3 coding sequence is TGCGCCAGCAGCCACGATGTCGGGAGCTCTGGAAACACCATATATTTT.

The rearrangement uses TRBV19 and TRBJ2-7; a possible D gene is TRBD1 (5 bases). Germline V gene lookup returns CDR1 LNHDA and CDR2 SQIVND (reference sequence). This CDR3 comprises 13 residues. V was clipped by 3 bases and J by 6 bases, with 12 bases between them. The CDR3 protein is CASSIQGIGEQYF. The CDR3, as DNA: TGTGCCAGTAGTATCCAGGGCATTGGCGAGCAGTACTTC.

This chain links TRBV2 with TRBJ2-1; 12 bases fit TRBD2. The CDR3 sequence is 16 residues long. Trimming removed 0 bases from V and 7 bases from J; junction bases left unmatched: 4. Germline CDR1 reads SNHLY; CDR2 reads FYNNEI. CDR3 region: CASSEAASGGANEQFF. As DNA, the CDR3 is TGTGCCAGCAGTGAAGCGGCTAGCGGGGGGGCAAATGAGCAGTTCTTC.

This clone was seen a single time. The CDR3 region is CASSLVPDSNQPQHF. CDR3 nucleotides: TGTGCCAGCAGCTTGGTGCCGGATAGCAATCAGCCCCAGCATTTT. The V call is TRBV5-5, the J call TRBJ1-5; D not certain. The CDR3 length is 15 residues. The germline CDR1 and CDR2 sequences are SGHKS and YYEKEE (reference sequence). Trimming removed 0 bases from V and 0 bases from J, with 7 bases in between.

The chain couples TRBV2 to TRBJ2-7; D is ambiguous. The germline V and J ends were trimmed by 1 base and 9 bases, with 7 bases remaining between them. The CDR3 covers 11 residues. From germline, CDR1 is SNHLY and CDR2 FYNNEI. CDR3 protein: CASSEGLVQYF. In DNA, the CDR3 is TGTGCCAGCAGTGAAGGGCTCGTGCAGTACTTC.

The V and J genes are TRBV11-2 and TRBJ2-2; a possible D gene is TRBD2 (5 bases). Germline V gene data show CDR1 as SGHAT and CDR2 as FQNNGV. Trimming stripped 2 bases from V and 7 bases from J, with 11 bases between. The CDR3 has 14 amino acids. The CDR3 spells CASSLSGENGELFF. CDR3 coding DNA: TGTGCCAGCAGCTTATCCGGGGAAAACGGGGAGCTGTTTTTT. Variable domain in full (rest from reference TRBV11-2 and TRBJ2-2): EAGVAQSPRYKIIEKRQSVAFWCNPISGHATLYWYQQILGQGPKLLIQFQNNGVVDDSQLPKDRFSAERLKGVDSTLKIQPAKLEDSAVYLCASSLSGENGELFFGEGSRLTVL.

This clone appeared a few times. The rearrangement uses TRBV18 and TRBJ2-3; the match to TRBD2 covers 9 bases. Trimming took 3 bases from V and 4 from J; bases not matched to a gene: 2. The CDR3 has 14 amino acids. Germline V lookup: CDR1 KGHSH, CDR2 LQKENI. CDR3 coding DNA: TGTGCCAGCTCACCCCTAGCGGGGTCAGATACGCAGTATTTT. Translating gives CASSPLAGSDTQYF.

V is TRBV18 and J is TRBJ2-3; D possibly corresponds to TRBD1 (6 bases). There are 16 residues in the CDR3. The ends were cut back, 0 bases at V and 4 bases at J, with 14 bases in the middle. Germline CDR1 KGHSH, CDR2 LQKENI. The CDR3 sequence is CASSPPQGREADTQYF. The CDR3 DNA is TGTGCCAGCTCACCACCGCAGGGGCGAGAAGCAGATACGCAGTATTTT.

The chain is built from TRBV11-2 and TRBJ1-1; D gene unclear. The ends were cut back, 0 bases at V and 10 bases at J, with 15 bases in the middle. CDR3 length equals 14 residues. Germline V gene lookup returns CDR1 SGHAT and CDR2 FQNNGV. The CDR3 here is CASSLDFAPWGAFF. The CDR3 coding sequence is TGTGCCAGCAGCTTAGATTTTGCCCCTTGGGGAGCTTTCTTT. The full variable domain, completed using reference TRBV11-2 and TRBJ1-1, is EAGVAQSPRYKIIEKRQSVAFWCNPISGHATLYWYQQILGQGPKLLIQFQNNGVVDDSQLPKDRFSAERLKGVDSTLKIQPAKLEDSAVYLCASSLDFAPWGAFFGQGTRLTVV.

This chain uses TRBV5-6 with TRBJ1-2, with 7 bases aligning to TRBD1. Germline V CDR1 and CDR2: SGHDT, YYEEEE. The CDR3 extends over 14 amino acids. J was trimmed by 4 bases and V by 4 bases; bases with no gene match: 7. The DNA for the CDR3 is TGTGCCAGCAGCCCTGGACAGGCAGTCTATGGCTACACCTTC. Translation: CASSPGQAVYGYTF.

The chain recombines TRBV5-5 with TRBJ1-1, with D unresolved. Per germline, CDR1 SGHKS and CDR2 YYEKEE (reference sequence). The V end lost 3 bases, the J end lost 9 bases, and 18 bases lay between the germline ends. The CDR3 is 14 amino acids. CDR3 bases: TGTGCCAGCAGCTCGCCTGGACTCTACCACCAAGCTTTCTTT. Its protein product is CASSSPGLYHQAFF. Using reference TRBV5-5 and TRBJ1-1 for the parts outside the CDR3, the full variable domain is DAGVTQSPTHLIKTRGQQVTLRCSPISGHKSVSWYQQVLGQGPQFIFQYYEKEERGRGNFPDRFSARQFPNYSSELNVNALLLGDSALYLCASSSPGLYHQAFFGQGTRLTVV.